What follows describes a single T cell receptor beta chain. What this receptor recognizes is not known. A read error may account for a junction end that differs from germline. Sequencing relied on an Illumina HiSeq 2500. TCR beta libraries were prepared by quantitative 5'-RACE with molecular barcodes. From the authors' description of their analysis: A new computational method based on a probabilistic model of VDJ rearrangement was used to identify disease-linked TCR variants. TCRdb's own reprocessing of the public reads used fastp at Q25 and MiXCR and kept productive beta chains. Every entry covers one CDR3 protein and lists the most common genes and DNA from its rows. TCRdb, not the authors, supplied the V and J calls. This sample is represented by approximately 300,000 distinct CDR3 sequences; under 8.5% of them were singletons. The ten largest clones capture about 15% of the sample. The source of the sample is a study of CD8 T cells in ankylosing spondylitis listed by TCRdb under 2017. Turning to the overall study: The study profiled T cell receptor beta repertoires in healthy donors and ankylosing spondylitis patients to find disease-linked TCR variants. The whole study cohort included 108 healthy donors and under 30 ankylosing spondylitis patients. Peripheral blood was sampled, and synovial fluid was also collected from ankylosing spondylitis patients.

CDR1 and CDR2 were assigned from the germline V gene as MNHNS and SASEGT. The CDR3, cysteine through phenylalanine, is 13 amino acids long. The DNA shown is the 39-base CDR3, in frame from base 1. Overall results and qualifications from the work: Some of the motif variants had been reported before in the synovial fluid and blood of reactive arthritis patients, a finding that suggests common disease-initiation mechanisms. A CD8+ phenotype was shown by the disease-linked clones, which were found at relatively low frequencies in peripheral blood. According to the report, matched synovial fluid samples from ankylosing spondylitis patients were significantly enriched for the disease-linked clones. A TCR beta motif made up of several highly homologous amino acid variants appeared to be characteristic of blood from ankylosing spondylitis patients.

Recombination linked TRBV6-1 to TRBJ2-7; TRBD2 agrees with 7 junctional bases. The sequenced sample was blood, either unsorted or a sorted T cell fraction (not recorded which). This sequence originates from a male donor with ankylosing spondylitis. The DNA sequence reads TGCGCCAGCAGTACAGGACTAGCCTACGAGCAGTACTTC. Protein translation: CASSTGLAYEQYF.